Sequencing of this TCR beta chain was carried out in a study of blood T cell repertoires in COVID-19 (dated by TCRdb to about 2020). Study-level background: Samples from collaborators originated in the United States, Italy and Spain and spanned both the acute and convalescent phases of COVID-19. Sample metadata almost always included a de-identified subject ID, COVID-19 status, age in years and sex. The material from the prospective study consisted of cDNA or gDNA derived from T cells, B-cell-depleted T cells, or PBMCs. The samples were drawn from the first 160 participants of the ongoing ImmuneRACE study and from 950 to 1,500 subjects provided by 6 global collaborators. The dataset comprised deeply sampled blood TCRbeta repertoires from subjects exposed to, actively infected with, or recovered from COVID-19. Where available, HLA class I and class II types were obtained from metadata supplied by the sample provider rather than from assay-based typing. The repertoires were made available in a free public database intended to serve as a resource for research on the immune response to SARS-CoV-2.

From the cysteine through the phenylalanine, the CDR3 covers 16 amino acids. Only the CDR3 DNA stays, 48 bases, in frame from base 1. Looking up the germline V gene yields CDR1 SGHRS and CDR2 YFSETQ. The junction shows trimming of 4 bases on V and 0 bases on J, and the gene matches do not reach 6 bases of it. Overall study outcomes, separate from this receptor: The quantity of clinical and demographic metadata differed by source and by participant and was supplied without curation.

The collaborating institutions used their own protocols to collect whole blood in K2EDTA tubes. For TCRbeta analysis, collaborators shipped samples in one of three forms: frozen whole blood, isolated PBMCs, or DNA extracted from either of those sample types. On this clone: Its specific antigen is unknown. Base qualities were left out, and no much larger clone turns up one base away.

The immunoSEQ Assay, a bias-controlled multiplex PCR, was used to amplify TCRbeta CDR3 regions from genomic DNA. Regarding the original processing steps: The number of nucleated cells in each sample was estimated from the amplification of reference gene primers within the assay. Sequence reads were collapsed and filtered to measure the absolute abundance of every unique TCRbeta CDR3 rearrangement. Productive Simpson clonality was computed per sample as the square root of Simpson's diversity index over productive rearrangements. The immuneACCESS repertoire file appears here via TCRdb, limited to in-frame rearrangements. These files lack a portion of the clones; in checked studies, under half of the deficit traces to unresolved V genes, and the cause of the others is not known. V, J and clone size were drawn from that table, and D and trimming were deduced from the DNA. The sample records over 200,000 clones, 88% of which are singletons. The ten largest clonotypes hold 0.7% of the sample.

Recombination joined TRBV5-1 with TRBJ1-1, and 10 junction bases match TRBD1. The sample comprised peripheral blood. The TCR sequence derives from a human donor in a cohort sampled during active COVID-19. The DNA sequence reads TGCGCCAGCAGCGGAGGACAGGGGGAAATGAACACTGAAGCTTTCTTT. Its amino acids are CASSGGQGEMNTEAFF.